This paragraph covers one T cell receptor (beta chain) sequence. The V gene end was trimmed by 0 bases and the J gene end by 6 bases; junction bases not matched to a gene: 5. This CDR3 comprises 15 residues. CDR1 and CDR2 (germline): PRHDT, FYEKMQ (reference sequence). The data are from a study of blood T cell repertoires in COVID-19. Study-wide context: The cDNA or gDNA used as material had been derived from T cells, B-cell-depleted T cells, or PBMCs.

In the authors' workflow: It was from reference gene primer amplification that nucleated cell counts were estimated. Repertoires were generated with immunoSEQ multiplex PCR, while TCRdb's copy carries only in-frame clones and drops some. V, J and clone size are taken as reported in that table, and D and trimming were inferred from the DNA itself. Among 190,000 or so clones listed, approximately 94% were seen once. The gene calls are TRBV13 and TRBJ1-2; 9 nucleotides align to TRBD1. The TCR was taken from a young man with COVID-19, enrolled during active disease. Sequences were obtained from peripheral blood. CDR3: CASSLGQTGGNGYTF. The CDR3 DNA reads TGTGCCAGCAGCTTAGGCCAGACAGGGGGGAATGGCTACACCTTC.